This T cell receptor beta chain was captured in a study of shared clonotypes between healthy human individuals. The overall study: The people who gave samples were a couple of women and a few men aged 18 to 49.

The length of the CDR3 is 20 residues. Germline CDR1 reads SGHVS; CDR2 reads FNYEAQ. Trimming took 1 base from V and 0 from J; bases not matched to a gene: 14. Donation came from healthy HIV-negative adults that had no recent acute infections or vaccinations. The study's findings and limits: Researchers sampled only blood; tissue repertoires likely differ.

In regard to this clone: No antigen is known for it.

Genomic DNA of every subset was divided equally among multiple immunoSEQ plates. Only in-frame clones appear in the TCRdb table, and some are missing; sequencing was by immunoSEQ multiplex PCR. Of 400,000 to 600,000 clones listed, around 75% are singletons. This sequence joins TRBV7-6 and TRBJ2-1, with 8 nucleotides matching TRBD2. The specimen was PBMCs. This TCR came from a woman aged 40 to 55 in good health. Some clones in this sample may be carry-over from other donors' samples. CDR3 in DNA: TGTGCCAGCAGCTTAGTTGCAGCGGGAGAAACAGGGAGCTCCTACAATGAGCAGTTCTTC. This codes for CASSLVAAGETGSSYNEQFF.